This entry lists 10 T cell receptor beta chains sequenced from one sample in a study of T cells in Graves' hyperthyroidism and ophthalmopathy. RNA transcripts yielded amplified TCR beta CDR3 regions. HTBI primers were the set used in a first-round RT-PCR of the TCR CDR3. Each CDR3 protein gets one entry after TCRdb re-called the multiplex PCR reads with MiXCR. The sample shows hundreds of thousands of distinct CDR3 sequences, more than 20% of them seen only once. Sequences were obtained from blood. These receptors were obtained from a man between 45 and 60 years old with Graves' hyperthyroidism.

Many counts were recorded for this clonotype. DNA of the CDR3: TGTGCCAGCAGGCAGGGTAGCGGGAGCACAGATACGCAGTATTTT. Its translation: CASRQGSGSTDTQYF. The chain employs TRBV2 and TRBJ2-3; 7 positions match TRBD2. J gave up 0 bases and V 6 bases, and 6 bases lay outside the gene matches. CDR1 SNHLY and CDR2 FYNNEI come from the germline V gene. The CDR3 totals 15 residues.

As concerns this clonotype: A read error may be the cause here, since a much bigger clone is one base away. V is TRBV30 and J is TRBJ2-2; D gene uncertain. The CDR3 spans 13 residues. CDR1 GTSNPN and CDR2 SVGIG come from the germline V gene (reference sequence). DNA of the CDR3: TGTGCCTGGAGCTACGGGCTCACCAGGGAGCTGTTTTTT. Protein product: CAWSYGLTRELFF.

This clonotype was picked up a small number of times. The chain joins TRBV11-2 to TRBJ2-1; a possible D gene is TRBD2 (5 bases). The CDR3 extends over 12 amino acids. Germline V gives CDR1 SGHAT, CDR2 FQNNGV. The germline V and J ends were trimmed by 3 bases and 8 bases, with 8 bases remaining between them. The CDR3 sequence: CASSFGLYEQFF. Written as DNA, the CDR3 is TGTGCCAGCAGCTTTGGACTCTATGAGCAGTTCTTC.

This clonotype was detected a few times. The V gene is TRBV6-1, the J gene TRBJ2-7; either TRBD1 or TRBD2 may supply D (5 bases each). This CDR3 is built from 15 residues. The V gene lost 5 bases and the J gene lost 3 bases, with 17 bases spanning the gap. Germline V gene sequence: CDR1 MNHNS, CDR2 SASEGT. The CDR3 here is CASSQTGTKVYEQYF. The CDR3 DNA reads as TGTGCCAGCAGTCAAACCGGGACCAAAGTCTACGAGCAGTACTTC.

This clonotype was counted a few times. V is TRBV19 and J is TRBJ1-1, with 7 bases matching TRBD1. Unmatched junction bases numbered 9, after V lost 7 bases and J lost 4 bases. CDR1 and CDR2 (germline): LNHDA, SQIVND (reference sequence). This CDR3 has 14 residues. The CDR3 DNA reads TGTGCCAGTACCCCAGGGGGGAGAGGCACTGAAGCTTTCTTT. This gives the protein CASTPGGRGTEAFF.

This clonotype was seen many times. The chain links TRBV28 to TRBJ1-1, with TRBD1 matching over 9 bases. In germline, CDR1 is MDHEN, CDR2 SYDVKM. This CDR3 has 16 amino acids. The ends lost 4 bases at V and 4 bases at J; junction bases unmatched: 10. The CDR3 is CASSSETGGWGTEAFF. In nucleotides, the CDR3 is TGTGCCAGCAGTTCCGAGACAGGGGGTTGGGGCACTGAAGCTTTCTTT.

This clonotype has only a few counts. The V gene is TRBV6-6, the J gene TRBJ1-2; D gene uncertain. CDR3 size: 13 residues. V lost 0 bases, J lost 4 bases, and 6 bases lay in between. Per germline, CDR1 MNHNY and CDR2 SVGAGI (reference sequence). The CDR3 loop reads CASSYSGTYGYTF. The DNA for the CDR3 is TGTGCCAGCAGTTACTCGGGTACCTATGGCTACACCTTC.

Many counts were recorded for this clonotype. This sequence joins TRBV20-1 and TRBJ2-3, with D perhaps assigned TRBD1 or TRBD2 (6 bases each). V was pared by 3 bases and J by 2 bases, with 12 bases between. The CDR3 runs 14 residues. Looked up from germline, CDR1 is DFQATT and CDR2 is SNEGSKA (reference sequence). CDR3 sequence (DNA): TGCAGTGCTAGTGGGGGCGGGAACACAGATACGCAGTATTTT. Encoded protein: CSASGGGNTDTQYF.

The count of this clonotype is one. This sequence joins TRBV20-1 and TRBJ2-7; no clear D gene. With 4 bases removed from V and 0 bases from J, the gap between germline ends came to 4 bases. The CDR3 spans 11 residues. Germline loops: CDR1 DFQATT, CDR2 SNEGSKA (reference sequence). The CDR3 nucleotides read TGCAGTGCTACGACCTCCTACGAGCAGTACTTC. Encoded protein: CSATTSYEQYF.

The J gene is TRBJ2-1, the V gene TRBV4-1; D remains ambiguous. Per germline, CDR1 MGHRA and CDR2 YSYEKL. The CDR3 extends over 10 amino acids. V lost 8 bases and J 9 bases, leaving 8 bases between the germline ends. CDR3 nucleotide sequence: TGCGCCAGCGGTATCAGTGAGCAGTTCTTC. This codes for CASGISEQFF.